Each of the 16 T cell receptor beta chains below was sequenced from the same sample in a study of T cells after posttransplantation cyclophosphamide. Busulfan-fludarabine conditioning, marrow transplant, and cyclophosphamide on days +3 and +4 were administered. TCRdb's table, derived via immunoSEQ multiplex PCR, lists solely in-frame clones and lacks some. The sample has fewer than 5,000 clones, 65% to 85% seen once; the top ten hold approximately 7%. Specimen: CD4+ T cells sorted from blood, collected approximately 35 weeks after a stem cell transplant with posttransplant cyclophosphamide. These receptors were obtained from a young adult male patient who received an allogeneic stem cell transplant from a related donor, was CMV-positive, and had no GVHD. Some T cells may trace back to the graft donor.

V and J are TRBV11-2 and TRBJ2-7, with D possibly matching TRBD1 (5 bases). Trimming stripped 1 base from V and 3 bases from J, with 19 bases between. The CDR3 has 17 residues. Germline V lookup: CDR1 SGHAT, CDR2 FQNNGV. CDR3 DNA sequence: TGTGCCAGCAGCTTAGGAAGAGGAACAGGCAAGAACTACGAGCAGTACTTC. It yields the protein CASSLGRGTGKNYEQYF.

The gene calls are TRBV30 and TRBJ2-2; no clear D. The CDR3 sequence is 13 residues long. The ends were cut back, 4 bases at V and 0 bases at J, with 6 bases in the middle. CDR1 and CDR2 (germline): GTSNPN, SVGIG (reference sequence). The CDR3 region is CAWTASNTGELFF. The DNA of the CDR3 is TGTGCCTGGACAGCGTCGAACACCGGGGAGCTGTTTTTT.

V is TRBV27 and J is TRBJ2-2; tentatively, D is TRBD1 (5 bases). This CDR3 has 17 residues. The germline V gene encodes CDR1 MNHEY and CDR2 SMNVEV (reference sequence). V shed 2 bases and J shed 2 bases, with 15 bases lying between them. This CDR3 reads CASSLRGNKRNTGELFF. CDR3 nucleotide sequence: TGTGCCAGCAGTTTAAGGGGAAACAAACGTAACACCGGGGAGCTGTTTTTT.

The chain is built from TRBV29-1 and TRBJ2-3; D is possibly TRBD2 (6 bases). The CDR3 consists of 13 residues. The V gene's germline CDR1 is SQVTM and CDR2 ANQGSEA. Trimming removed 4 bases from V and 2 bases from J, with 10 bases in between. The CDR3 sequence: CSVVGLHTDTQYF. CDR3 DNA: TGCAGCGTTGTGGGACTTCACACAGATACGCAGTATTTT.

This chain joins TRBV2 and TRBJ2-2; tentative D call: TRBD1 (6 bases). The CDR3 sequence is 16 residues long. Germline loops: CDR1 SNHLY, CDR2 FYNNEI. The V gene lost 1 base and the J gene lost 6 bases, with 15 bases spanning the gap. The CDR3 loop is CASSEVFYRVAGELFF. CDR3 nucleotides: TGTGCCAGCAGTGAAGTTTTTTACAGGGTGGCCGGGGAGCTGTTTTTT. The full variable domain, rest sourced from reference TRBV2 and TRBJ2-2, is EPEVTQTPSHQVTQMGQEVILRCVPISNHLYFYWYRQILGQKVEFLVSFYNNEISEKSEIFDDQFSVERPDGSNFTLKIRSTKLEDSAMYFCASSEVFYRVAGELFFGEGSRLTVL.

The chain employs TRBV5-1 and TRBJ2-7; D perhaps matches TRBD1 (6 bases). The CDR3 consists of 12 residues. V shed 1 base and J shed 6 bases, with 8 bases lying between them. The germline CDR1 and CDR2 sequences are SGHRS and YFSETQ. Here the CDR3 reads CASSLTGSEQYF. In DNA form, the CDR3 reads TGCGCCAGCAGCTTGACAGGGTCCGAGCAGTACTTC.

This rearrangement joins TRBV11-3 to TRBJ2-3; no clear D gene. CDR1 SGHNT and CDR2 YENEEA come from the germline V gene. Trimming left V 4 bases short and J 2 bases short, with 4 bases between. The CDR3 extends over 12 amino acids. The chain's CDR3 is CASSSFTDTQYF. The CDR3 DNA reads TGTGCCAGCAGCTCTTTCACAGATACGCAGTATTTT.

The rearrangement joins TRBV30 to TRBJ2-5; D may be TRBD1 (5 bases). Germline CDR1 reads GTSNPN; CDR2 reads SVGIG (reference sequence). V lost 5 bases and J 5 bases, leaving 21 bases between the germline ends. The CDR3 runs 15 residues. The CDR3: CAWAEPTGVSETQYF. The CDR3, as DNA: TGTGCCTGGGCAGAACCCACAGGAGTTTCTGAGACCCAGTACTTC.

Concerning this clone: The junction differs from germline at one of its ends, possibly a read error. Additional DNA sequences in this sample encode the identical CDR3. CDR3 protein: CASSDPYRGRRDNSPLHF. The DNA of the CDR3 is TGTGCCAGCAGTGACCCCTACAGGGGCCGACGTGATAATTCCCCCCTCCACTTT. V gene TRBV6-1 combines with J gene TRBJ1-6; TRBD1 aligns across 7 bases. This CDR3 has 18 amino acids. The V gene's germline CDR1 is MNHNS and CDR2 SASEGT.

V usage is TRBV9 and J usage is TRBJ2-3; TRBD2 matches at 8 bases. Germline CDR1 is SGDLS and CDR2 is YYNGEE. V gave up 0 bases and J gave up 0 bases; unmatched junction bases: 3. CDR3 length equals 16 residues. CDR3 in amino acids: CASSVVAGLSTDTQYF. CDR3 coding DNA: TGTGCCAGCAGCGTAGTAGCGGGGCTGAGCACAGATACGCAGTATTTT.

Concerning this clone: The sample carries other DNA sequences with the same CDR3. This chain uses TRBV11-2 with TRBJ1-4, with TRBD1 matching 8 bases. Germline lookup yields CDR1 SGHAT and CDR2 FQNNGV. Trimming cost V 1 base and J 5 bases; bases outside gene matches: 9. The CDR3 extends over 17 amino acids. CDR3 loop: CASSLGFRGPSNEKLFF. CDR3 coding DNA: TGTGCCAGCAGCTTAGGTTTCAGGGGGCCCTCAAATGAAAAACTGTTTTTT. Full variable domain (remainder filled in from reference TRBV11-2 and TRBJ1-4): EAGVAQSPRYKIIEKRQSVAFWCNPISGHATLYWYQQILGQGPKLLIQFQNNGVVDDSQLPKDRFSAERLKGVDSTLKIQPAKLEDSAVYLCASSLGFRGPSNEKLFFGSGTQLSVL.

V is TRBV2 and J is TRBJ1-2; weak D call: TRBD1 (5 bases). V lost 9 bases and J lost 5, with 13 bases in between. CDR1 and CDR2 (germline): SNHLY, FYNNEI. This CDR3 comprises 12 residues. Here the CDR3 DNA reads TGTGCCAGTAGACAGACCGTGTATGGCTACACCTTC. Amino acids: CASRQTVYGYTF.

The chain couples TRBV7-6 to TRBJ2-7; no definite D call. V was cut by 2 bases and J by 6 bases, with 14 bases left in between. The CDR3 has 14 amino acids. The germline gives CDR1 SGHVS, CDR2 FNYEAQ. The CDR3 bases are TGTGCCAGCAGCTTAAGTCTACGGTCCGGCGAGCAGTACTTC. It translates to CASSLSLRSGEQYF.

The CDR3 DNA follows: TGTGCCAGCAGCCATACAGGGAGTGCTGAGACCCAGTACTTC. Translated: CASSHTGSAETQYF. V and J are TRBV7-8 and TRBJ2-5, with D possibly being TRBD1 (6 bases). CDR1 is SGHVS and CDR2 is FQNEAQ in the germline V gene. V lost 5 bases and J 5 bases, leaving 15 bases between the germline ends. The CDR3 has 14 amino acids.

The CDR3 loop reads CASSMRPRQGSYEQYF. CDR3 DNA: TGTGCCAGTAGTATGCGCCCCCGACAGGGCAGCTACGAGCAGTACTTC. The chain recombines TRBV19 with TRBJ2-7; 7 bases are shared with TRBD1. Germline assignment: CDR1 LNHDA and CDR2 SQIVND (reference sequence). This CDR3 comprises 16 residues. Trimming cost V 3 bases and J 3 bases; bases outside gene matches: 11.

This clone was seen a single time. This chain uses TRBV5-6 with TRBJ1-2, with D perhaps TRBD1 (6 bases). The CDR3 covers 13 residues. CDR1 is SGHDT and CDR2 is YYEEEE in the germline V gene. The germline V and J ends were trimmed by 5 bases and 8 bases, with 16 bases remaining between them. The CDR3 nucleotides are TGTGCCAGCAGATCCGACAGGATAGGGGGCTACACCTTC. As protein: CASRSDRIGGYTF.